Presented here are 24 T cell receptor beta chains from one specimen sequenced in a study of T-cell memory formation after mild COVID-19. TCRdb re-called the 5' RACE reads through MiXCR, storing one row per CDR3 protein. Of around 180,000 distinct CDR3 sequences detected, approximately 17% appear once; the ten largest clones hold around 3.9%. The sample taken for sequencing was PBMCs or a T cell subset sorted from them (not recorded which). Receptors were obtained from a man in his late teens or twenties who had mild COVID-19 (a few samples of this study predate the infection). Cell type and time point are not known.

This chain connects TRBV7-2 to TRBJ1-2; D is undetermined. V lost 1 base, J lost 9 bases, and 15 bases lay in between. CDR1 is SGHTA and CDR2 is FQGNSA in the germline V gene. The CDR3 runs to 14 residues. The chain's CDR3 is CASSLGPGDGRYTF. The CDR3 coding sequence is TGTGCCAGCAGCTTAGGTCCAGGAGACGGACGCTACACCTTC.

This clonotype came up a few times. V usage is TRBV29-1 and J usage is TRBJ1-3; TRBD1 is a possible D gene (5 bases). Germline-derived CDR1 and CDR2 are SQVTM and ANQGSEA. CDR3 length equals 13 residues. With 4 bases removed from V and 3 bases from J, the gap between germline ends came to 10 bases. In DNA form, the CDR3 reads TGCAGCGTTGCCGGACAAAATGGAAACACCATATATTTT. The encoded protein is CSVAGQNGNTIYF.

The V call is TRBV5-7, the J call TRBJ1-4; no definite D call. TRBV5-7 is marked as an open reading frame, function uncertain. The germline V and J ends were trimmed by 0 bases and 7 bases, with 4 bases remaining between them. CDR3 length equals 12 residues. The DNA for the CDR3 is TGTGCCAGCAGCTTGGGCGGTGAAAAACTGTTTTTT. Protein: CASSLGGEKLFF.

This clonotype occurred a few times. This sequence joins TRBV2 and TRBJ1-3; TRBD1 might be the D (6 bases). This CDR3 comprises 14 residues. In germline, CDR1 is SNHLY, CDR2 FYNNEI. Trimming cost V 3 bases and J 0 bases, with 6 bases left between them. The CDR3: CASSDRGSGNTIYF. Written as DNA, the CDR3 is TGTGCCAGCAGTGACAGGGGCTCTGGAAACACCATATATTTT.

This clonotype was observed a handful of times. V is TRBV7-3 and J is TRBJ2-1; maybe TRBD1 (6 bases). Germline V gene data show CDR1 as SGHTA and CDR2 as FQGTGA. This CDR3 is built from 12 residues. V was shortened by 5 bases and J by 10 bases, with 12 bases between the two germline ends. The CDR3 spells CASSQQTGEQFF. The CDR3 nucleotides are TGTGCCAGCAGCCAACAAACAGGGGAGCAGTTCTTC.

This chain connects TRBV4-3 to TRBJ1-1; weak D call: TRBD1 (6 bases). With 5 bases removed from V and 2 bases from J, the gap between germline ends came to 12 bases. CDR1 and CDR2 from the germline V gene are LGHNA and YSLEER. This CDR3 has 14 residues. The CDR3 coding sequence is TGCGCCAGCAGCTACGTCGGGGGCAACACTGAAGCTTTCTTT. It is translated as CASSYVGGNTEAFF.

This clonotype was recorded a few times. V gene TRBV12-3 or TRBV12-4 combines with J gene TRBJ1-1; weak D call: TRBD1 (6 bases). The CDR3 consists of 13 residues. V lost 6 bases, J lost 4 bases, and 12 bases lay in between. The CDR3 is CASRPDSATEAFF. The CDR3 DNA sequence: TGTGCCAGCAGACCGGACAGTGCCACTGAAGCTTTCTTT.

This clonotype was seen a few times. This chain connects TRBV24-1 to TRBJ1-4; TRBD1 might be the D (5 bases). Germline V gene data show CDR1 as KGHDR and CDR2 as SFDVKD. There are 15 residues in the CDR3. Trimming pared 2 bases from V and 3 bases from J, leaving 9 bases between. CDR3 sequence reads: CATSDSRDPNEKLFF. DNA of the CDR3: TGTGCCACCAGTGATTCGCGGGACCCTAATGAAAAACTGTTTTTT.

This rearrangement joins TRBV20-1 to TRBJ2-1; 9 nucleotides agree with TRBD2. There are 17 residues in the CDR3. Germline V gives CDR1 DFQATT, CDR2 SNEGSKA (reference sequence). Trimming removed 3 bases from V and 7 bases from J; junction bases left unmatched: 16. The CDR3 loop is CSASSGGRTPRGNEQFF. The CDR3 nucleotides are TGCAGTGCTAGTAGCGGGGGCCGCACCCCCCGGGGGAATGAGCAGTTCTTC.

The chain combines TRBV7-2 with TRBJ1-2, with D perhaps TRBD1 (5 bases). CDR1 and CDR2 (germline): SGHTA, FQGNSA. Trimming removed 6 bases at V and 8 bases at J, with 19 bases between. The CDR3 is made up of 14 amino acids. The CDR3 here is CASRGPGVMRGYTF. The CDR3, as DNA: TGTGCCAGCAGGGGACCGGGGGTGATGAGGGGCTACACCTTC.

Concerning this clonotype: The conserved phenylalanine or tryptophan is not found at the CDR3 terminus, so this likely reflects a read error. No DNA is shown, since the ends of the CDR3 on it are uncertain; the CDR3 is the one TCRdb lists. V usage is TRBV6-1 and J usage is TRBJ1-1; the DNA was not compared with TRBD1, the D call given in the table. From its first to its last residue, the CDR3 has 10 amino acids. CDR1 and CDR2 from the germline V gene are MNHNS and SASEGT. Here the CDR3 reads CASSEVAPRL.

The chain joins TRBV7-2 to TRBJ2-4; TRBD2 aligns across 9 bases. The ends lost 5 bases at V and 7 bases at J; junction bases unmatched: 6. The CDR3 runs to 14 residues. Germline values: CDR1 SGHTA, CDR2 FQGNSA. CDR3 region: CASSPLAGVNIQYF. CDR3 in DNA: TGTGCCAGCAGCCCTTTAGCGGGAGTCAACATTCAGTACTTC.

The rearrangement links TRBV6-4 to TRBJ2-3, with D possibly TRBD2 on 6 matching bases. Trimming shortened V by 5 bases and J by 5 bases, and 11 bases separated the two germline ends. The CDR3 covers 13 residues. Germline-derived CDR1 and CDR2 are MRHNA and SNTAGT. CDR3 loop: CASSRGAEDTQYF. The DNA of the CDR3 is TGTGCCAGCAGTCGCGGGGCCGAAGATACGCAGTATTTT.

This clonotype was detected only a few times. The chain links TRBV21-1 to TRBJ2-7; TRBD2 was called by the table and not checked on the DNA. TRBV21-1 is classified as a pseudogene. This CDR3 has 11 residues. The CDR3 sequence is CASRGLREQYV. The CDR3 nucleotides are TGTGCCAGCAGGGGACTGAGAGAGCAGTACGTC.

This clonotype was observed a handful of times. The chain joins TRBV7-2 to TRBJ2-1, with a tentative D call TRBD1 (6 bases). Trimming cost V 8 bases and J 9 bases, with 23 bases left between them. Looked up from germline, CDR1 is SGHTA and CDR2 is FQGNSA. The CDR3 sequence is 15 residues long. CDR3 nucleotide sequence: TGTGCCAGCTGTGTCCGGGACACCCTAAAGGGTGAGCAGTTCTTC. This gives the protein CASCVRDTLKGEQFF.

This clonotype was counted a few times. J is TRBJ2-3 and V is TRBV5-1; 11 bases match TRBD2. This CDR3 spans 15 amino acids. V trimming: 4 bases; J trimming: 5 bases; junction bases outside the gene matches: 6. CDR1 and CDR2 (germline): SGHRS, YFSETQ. The CDR3 nucleotides are TGCGCCAGCAGCCCGACTAGCGGGGTCATAGATACGCAGTATTTT. Translated: CASSPTSGVIDTQYF. The full variable domain, with the rest looked up from reference TRBV5-1 and TRBJ2-3, is KAGVTQTPRYLIKTRGQQVTLSCSPISGHRSVSWYQQTPGQGLQFLFEYFSETQRNKGNFPGRFSGRQFSNSRSEMNVSTLELGDSALYLCASSPTSGVIDTQYFGPGTRLTVL.

The V call is TRBV20-1, the J call TRBJ2-3; the D is unclear. Germline values: CDR1 DFQATT, CDR2 SNEGSKA (reference sequence). The CDR3 sequence is 13 residues long. Trimming shortened V by 3 bases and J by 6 bases, and 13 bases separated the two germline ends. This CDR3 reads CSARWGIQDTQYF. CDR3 nucleotides: TGCAGTGCTAGGTGGGGTATTCAGGATACGCAGTATTTT.

This sequence joins TRBV24-1 and TRBJ1-5; 11 bases map to TRBD1. Germline V lookup: CDR1 KGHDR, CDR2 SFDVKD. Germline trimming cut 4 bases from V and 8 bases from J; bases unmatched to any gene: 9. The CDR3 has 16 residues. The chain's CDR3 is CATSDSDRGRGKPQHF. The CDR3 DNA reads as TGTGCCACCAGTGACTCGGACAGGGGGCGAGGGAAGCCCCAGCATTTT.

This clonotype was observed a handful of times. The chain carries TRBV7-9 and TRBJ1-1; D not resolved. Germline CDR1 SEHNR, CDR2 FQNEAQ (reference sequence). This CDR3 has 15 amino acids. Trimming removed 0 bases from V and 0 bases from J, with 8 bases in between. CDR3 protein: CASSLAPSLNTEAFF. In DNA form, the CDR3 reads TGTGCCAGCAGCTTAGCCCCAAGTCTGAACACTGAAGCTTTCTTT.

The V gene is TRBV6-5, the J gene TRBJ2-1, with unresolved D. The V gene lost 10 bases and the J gene lost 0 bases, with 4 bases spanning the gap. CDR3 length: 11 amino acids. The V gene's germline CDR1 is MNHEY and CDR2 SVGAGI. The CDR3 region has the DNA TGTGCCACCAGCTCCTACAATGAGCAGTTCTTC. This sequence encodes CATSSYNEQFF.

This clonotype has only a few counts. The J gene is TRBJ2-3, the V gene TRBV28; D might be TRBD2 (7 bases). V was pared by 8 bases and J by 4 bases, with 22 bases between. The length of the CDR3 is 16 residues. Germline lookup yields CDR1 MDHEN and CDR2 SYDVKM. CDR3 amino acids: CASPKVGGPLPDTQYF. As DNA, the CDR3 is TGTGCCAGCCCCAAGGTGGGGGGGCCTCTACCAGATACGCAGTATTTT.

This clonotype appeared a few times. The chain employs TRBV7-3 and TRBJ2-2; a weak D match, TRBD2 (5 bases). Germline CDR1 is SGHTA and CDR2 is FQGTGA. The CDR3 is made up of 14 amino acids. V dropped 5 bases and J dropped 6 bases, with 13 bases sitting between them. The CDR3 nucleotides read TGTGCCAGCAGCACCAGTCGGGGTTCCGGGGAGCTGTTTTTT. The encoded protein is CASSTSRGSGELFF.

This clonotype came up a few times. The chain couples TRBV28 to TRBJ2-3, with 8 bases fitting TRBD2. After removal of 5 bases from V and 3 bases from J, the junction contained 4 bases not matched to a gene. The CDR3 is made up of 14 amino acids. Per germline, CDR1 MDHEN and CDR2 SYDVKM. In DNA, the CDR3 is TGTGCCAGCAGTACGACTAGCGTAACAGATACGCAGTATTTT. Translating gives CASSTTSVTDTQYF.

The chain is built from TRBV5-1 and TRBJ1-2, with 8 positions matching TRBD1. Germline trimming cut 1 base from V and 6 bases from J; bases unmatched to any gene: 8. CDR1 SGHRS and CDR2 YFSETQ come from the germline V gene. The CDR3 consists of 15 residues. The chain's CDR3 is CASSLRDRITDGYTF. The CDR3 coding sequence is TGCGCCAGCAGCTTGAGGGACAGGATAACGGATGGCTACACCTTC. The full variable domain, completed using reference TRBV5-1 and TRBJ1-2, is KAGVTQTPRYLIKTRGQQVTLSCSPISGHRSVSWYQQTPGQGLQFLFEYFSETQRNKGNFPGRFSGRQFSNSRSEMNVSTLELGDSALYLCASSLRDRITDGYTFGSGTRLTVV.